The 20 T cell receptor beta chains below were found in one sample sequenced in a study of cytomegalovirus exposure and HLA in healthy donors. Data came from immunoSEQ multiplex PCR; TCRdb stores just in-frame clones and leaves some out. There are about 140,000 clones in the sample; 80% to 90% occur only once, and approximately 7.5% lies in the top ten. The specimen was PBMCs. The source is a woman under 30 in good health and CMV-seropositive.

The rearrangement uses TRBV6-5 and TRBJ2-1; TRBD2 aligns across 9 bases. This CDR3 is built from 14 residues. The germline V gene encodes CDR1 MNHEY and CDR2 SVGAGI. V was clipped by 4 bases and J by 4 bases; unmatched bases: 2. The chain's CDR3 is CASSFSGGYNEQFF. For the CDR3, the DNA is TGTGCCAGCAGTTTTAGCGGGGGTTACAATGAGCAGTTCTTC.

The chain uses TRBV19 and TRBJ2-7; a possible D gene is TRBD2 (6 bases). Per the germline V gene, CDR1 is LNHDA and CDR2 is SQIVND (reference sequence). The V and J ends lost 2 bases and 4 bases respectively, with 18 bases between them. CDR3 length: 16 amino acids. CDR3 in DNA: TGTGCCAGTAGTATAACAAGTAGCGGACCTCAGTACGAGCAGTACTTC. Protein sequence: CASSITSSGPQYEQYF.

The chain has TRBV7-2 and TRBJ2-5, with a tentative D call TRBD2 (5 bases). The CDR3 runs to 14 residues. The V end lost 5 bases, the J end lost 5 bases, and 15 bases lay between the germline ends. Germline loops: CDR1 SGHTA, CDR2 FQGNSA. CDR3 region: CASSPPGLGETQYF. CDR3 DNA: TGTGCCAGCAGCCCACCCGGACTGGGGGAGACCCAGTACTTC.

The chain recombines TRBV28 with TRBJ2-3; TRBD2 aligns across 9 bases. Trimming took 3 bases from V and 1 from J; bases not matched to a gene: 8. This CDR3 spans 17 amino acids. Looked up from germline, CDR1 is MDHEN and CDR2 is SYDVKM. In DNA form, the CDR3 reads TGTGCCAGCAGTTTGGGGATGCGGGGGGGCCGCACAGATACGCAGTATTTT. Encoded protein: CASSLGMRGGRTDTQYF.

In its sample, this clone was seen once. J is TRBJ1-1 and V is TRBV7-2; 9 bases line up with TRBD1. Germline V gene sequence: CDR1 SGHTA, CDR2 FQGNSA. Losses at the gene ends were 5 bases for V and 5 bases for J; bases not matched to a gene: 9. This CDR3 spans 15 amino acids. In DNA, the CDR3 is TGTGCCAGCAGCGAGCCACAGGGGGCGCATACTGAAGCTTTCTTT. It codes for CASSEPQGAHTEAFF.

The chain carries TRBV18 and TRBJ1-2; D possibly corresponds to TRBD1 (5 bases). Germline CDR1 and CDR2: KGHSH and LQKENI. The CDR3 extends over 12 amino acids. The V and J ends lost 5 bases and 3 bases respectively, with 7 bases between them. The DNA for the CDR3 is TGTGCCAGCTCAGGGGACTACTATGGCTACACCTTC. It is translated as CASSGDYYGYTF.

The V call is TRBV6-5, the J call TRBJ1-2, with D tentatively TRBD1 (5 bases). The germline gives CDR1 MNHEY, CDR2 SVGAGI. CDR3 length equals 12 residues. The V gene lost 7 bases and the J gene lost 8 bases, with 14 bases spanning the gap. CDR3 protein: CASKSPTGGYTF. The CDR3 nucleotides are TGTGCCAGCAAGTCTCCAACAGGCGGCTACACCTTC.

The chain has TRBV6-5 and TRBJ2-5; D remains unclear. The germline V gene encodes CDR1 MNHEY and CDR2 SVGAGI. V was pared by 6 bases and J by 5 bases, with 13 bases between. The CDR3 covers 13 residues. CDR3 bases: TGTGCCAGCAGACCAACACCTTCCGAGACCCAGTACTTC. Protein: CASRPTPSETQYF.

This chain links TRBV9 with TRBJ2-7; possibly TRBD1 for D (7 bases). Trimming took 3 bases from V and 4 from J, leaving 17 bases between them. The length of the CDR3 is 15 residues. CDR1 is SGDLS and CDR2 is YYNGEE in the germline V gene. CDR3 amino acids: CASSGGTAERYEQYF. CDR3 in DNA: TGTGCCAGCAGCGGCGGGACAGCAGAAAGGTACGAGCAGTACTTC.

The V call is TRBV28, the J call TRBJ2-5; 10 bases are a match to TRBD1. J lost 5 bases, V lost 4 bases, and 7 bases had no gene match. Germline assignment: CDR1 MDHEN and CDR2 SYDVKM. This CDR3 spans 15 amino acids. CDR3 nucleotides: TGTGCCAGCAGTTCTCGAAGGGACAGGGGCGAGACCCAGTACTTC. This sequence encodes CASSSRRDRGETQYF.

The gene calls are TRBV10-3 and TRBJ2-7, with 10 positions matching TRBD2. Trimming took 10 bases from V and 4 from J; bases not matched to a gene: 16. The germline CDR1 and CDR2 sequences are ENHRY and SYGVKD. The CDR3 totals 16 residues. DNA of the CDR3: TGTGCCACAGCCGACATAAGCGGGAGGGACCTGTACGAGCAGTACTTC. Translating gives CATADISGRDLYEQYF.

In DNA, the CDR3 is TGCGCCAGCAGCCAGGACAGCCTCTCTGGGGCCAACGTCCTGACTTTC. Amino acid sequence: CASSQDSLSGANVLTF. This chain connects TRBV4-1 to TRBJ2-6, with a possible D match to TRBD1 (6 bases). The CDR3 totals 16 residues. Germline values: CDR1 MGHRA, CDR2 YSYEKL. V lost 3 bases and J 0 bases, leaving 9 bases between the germline ends.

The V and J genes are TRBV9 and TRBJ1-1, with 9 nucleotides matching TRBD1. V was pared by 3 bases and J by 4 bases, with 10 bases of the junction left unmatched. CDR3 length: 16 amino acids. Germline V gene lookup returns CDR1 SGDLS and CDR2 YYNGEE. CDR3 region: CASSATGSGQGTEAFF. CDR3 DNA: TGTGCCAGCAGCGCCACAGGTTCGGGACAGGGCACTGAAGCTTTCTTT.

The rearrangement links TRBV27 to TRBJ2-5, with 7 bases identical to TRBD2. Germline V lookup: CDR1 MNHEY, CDR2 SMNVEV (reference sequence). The CDR3 spans 14 residues. After removal of 6 bases from V and 7 bases from J, the junction contained 11 bases not matched to a gene. Here the CDR3 DNA reads TGTGCCAGCAGGGTAATACTAGCGTCTCCGACCCAGTACTTC. Its protein is CASRVILASPTQYF.

This chain links TRBV4-3 with TRBJ1-1, with D uncertain. Deletions cut 0 bases from V and 2 bases from J, with 7 bases between. The CDR3 contains 14 residues. The V gene's germline CDR1 is LGHNA and CDR2 YSLEER. CDR3 nucleotides: TGCGCCAGCAGCCAAGACCCACATAACACTGAAGCTTTCTTT. This encodes CASSQDPHNTEAFF.

The chain carries TRBV5-1 and TRBJ2-2; D is undetermined. Trimming removed 4 bases at V and 2 bases at J, with 12 bases between. The germline V gene has CDR1 SGHRS and CDR2 YFSETQ. This CDR3 is built from 15 residues. CDR3 DNA: TGCGCCAGCAGCCCATCAATGACTAACACCGGGGAGCTGTTTTTT. It yields the protein CASSPSMTNTGELFF.

The chain uses TRBV10-2 and TRBJ2-1; 12 bases match TRBD2. The CDR3 totals 15 residues. Germline CDR1 is WSHSY and CDR2 is SAAADI. V shed 0 bases, J shed 9 bases, and the junction held 3 bases outside the gene matches. CDR3 DNA: TGCGCCAGCAGTGAGTCGCCTAGCGGGAGGGTTGAGCAGTTCTTC. Protein: CASSESPSGRVEQFF.

The genes are TRBV4-3 and TRBJ2-7; 11 bases are shared with TRBD1. CDR3 length: 17 amino acids. The germline CDR1 and CDR2 sequences are LGHNA and YSLEER. V dropped 1 base and J dropped 2; count of bases not matched to a gene: 7. CDR3 DNA sequence: TGCGCCAGCAGCCAAGTCTATCCGGACAGGGGGCCCTACGAGCAGTACTTC. Translated, it gives CASSQVYPDRGPYEQYF.

This chain joins TRBV5-6 and TRBJ1-2; TRBD1 aligns across 8 bases. Per the germline V gene, CDR1 is SGHDT and CDR2 is YYEEEE. This CDR3 is 14 amino acids long. V shed 1 base and J 6 bases; nucleotides not matched to a gene: 5. The CDR3 region is CASSLYPGGNGYTF. The DNA for the CDR3 is TGTGCCAGCAGCTTGTACCCAGGGGGCAATGGCTACACCTTC.

This chain uses TRBV7-9 with TRBJ2-2; D gene uncertain. V dropped 1 base and J dropped 3 bases, with 15 bases sitting between them. In germline, CDR1 is SEHNR, CDR2 FQNEAQ (reference sequence). This CDR3 comprises 17 residues. Here the CDR3 DNA reads TGTGCCAGCAGCTTAGGTGGTCCGGCGGCCTACACCGGGGAGCTGTTTTTT. It yields the protein CASSLGGPAAYTGELFF.